What follows are 23 T cell receptor beta chains derived from one specimen sequenced in a study of blood T cell repertoires in COVID-19. Using immunoSEQ multiplex PCR, the repertoire was profiled, and TCRdb retains in-frame clones only, with some absent. The table shows 240,000 or so clones, with approximately 86% occurring only once. The sample comprised peripheral blood. The source is an older woman with active or convalescent COVID-19.

The J gene is TRBJ2-7, the V gene TRBV12-3 or TRBV12-4; TRBD1 is a possible D gene (5 bases). With 5 bases removed from V and 5 bases from J, the gap between germline ends came to 10 bases. The CDR3 is 12 residues long. CDR3 nucleotides: TGTGCCAGCAGTCTTCCAGGGAACGAGCAGTACTTC. Translated: CASSLPGNEQYF.

This chain uses TRBV27 with TRBJ1-6, with 7 positions matching TRBD1. The CDR3 covers 18 residues. Trimming cost V 4 bases and J 0 bases; bases outside gene matches: 9. Germline V gene lookup returns CDR1 MNHEY and CDR2 SMNVEV (reference sequence). CDR3 nucleotide sequence: TGTGCCAGCAGTTCCCTGACAGGGTCGAGCTCCTATAATTCACCCCTCCACTTT. Translating gives CASSSLTGSSSYNSPLHF.

The V call is TRBV12-5, the J call TRBJ2-3; D is uncertain. This CDR3 contains 12 residues. CDR1 is LGHNT and CDR2 is FRNRAP in the germline V gene. V dropped 2 bases and J dropped 4 bases, with 4 bases sitting between them. In DNA form, the CDR3 reads TGTGCTAGTGGTTTGAGCCCAGATACGCAGTATTTT. It yields the protein CASGLSPDTQYF.

The gene calls are TRBV27 and TRBJ1-2, with D hard to call. Germline V CDR1 and CDR2: MNHEY, SMNVEV (reference sequence). Trimming shortened V by 6 bases and J by 7 bases, and 15 bases separated the two germline ends. CDR3 length: 13 residues. The CDR3 nucleotides are TGTGCCAGCAGGGCGGGCCTCGAGAGTGGCTACACCTTC. Translating it yields CASRAGLESGYTF.

The chain employs TRBV6-2 or TRBV6-3 and TRBJ1-5; 8 bases map to TRBD1. Looked up from germline, CDR1 is MNHEY and CDR2 is SVGEGT. CDR3 length: 12 residues. V lost 3 bases to trimming and J lost 9 bases; unmatched junction nucleotides: 1. CDR3 nucleotide sequence: TGTGCCAGCAGTTATGGGACAGGGCCCCAGCATTTT. It specifies CASSYGTGPQHF.

The gene calls are TRBV5-6 and TRBJ1-1, with 8 bases fitting TRBD1. The junction had 11 bases not matched to a gene; V was cut back by 5 bases and J by 5 bases. The germline V gene encodes CDR1 SGHDT and CDR2 YYEEEE. The CDR3 has 15 amino acids. Here the CDR3 reads CASSLPQGAGTEAFF. CDR3 bases: TGTGCCAGCAGTCTTCCTCAGGGGGCTGGAACTGAAGCTTTCTTT.

The chain employs TRBV5-1 and TRBJ1-6, with TRBD1 identical over 7 bases. Germline assignment: CDR1 SGHRS and CDR2 YFSETQ. V trimming: 2 bases; J trimming: 5 bases; junction bases outside the gene matches: 1. CDR3 length: 14 residues. The CDR3 reads CASSLGTDNSPLHF. CDR3 coding DNA: TGCGCCAGCAGCTTAGGGACAGATAATTCACCCCTCCACTTT.

The V call is TRBV20-1, the J call TRBJ2-4, with a weak D call TRBD2 (5 bases). Germline V gene lookup returns CDR1 DFQATT and CDR2 SNEGSKA (reference sequence). Trimming took 3 bases from V and 3 from J, leaving 9 bases between them. The CDR3 is made up of 13 amino acids. In DNA form, the CDR3 reads TGCAGTGCTAGTGAGGGCTACAAAAACATTCAGTACTTC. Translation: CSASEGYKNIQYF.

The chain carries TRBV2 and TRBJ2-3; 8 bases match TRBD1. Trimming cost V 10 bases and J 4 bases; bases outside gene matches: 13. In germline, CDR1 is SNHLY, CDR2 FYNNEI. CDR3 size: 15 residues. The CDR3: CATDRTGSLADTQYF. CDR3 DNA sequence: TGTGCCACCGACCGGACAGGGTCATTAGCAGATACGCAGTATTTT.

DNA for the CDR3: TGCAGTGCTAGTGGACACTTGAACACTGAAGCTTTCTTT. Translation: CSASGHLNTEAFF. V usage is TRBV20-1 and J usage is TRBJ1-1; TRBD1 is a possible D gene (5 bases). This CDR3 region has 13 residues. Germline V gives CDR1 DFQATT, CDR2 SNEGSKA (reference sequence). V dropped 3 bases and J dropped 0 bases, with 8 bases sitting between them.

This clone was picked up one time. The chain joins TRBV14 to TRBJ1-4; tentatively, D is TRBD1 (5 bases). The CDR3 covers 19 residues. From germline, CDR1 is SGHDN and CDR2 FVKESK. The V end lost 2 bases, the J end lost 3 bases, and 22 bases lay between the germline ends. The CDR3 nucleotides read TGTGCCAGCAGCCAACGGCCATTTTTGGCAGGGTCGTCTAATGAAAAACTGTTTTTT. It is translated as CASSQRPFLAGSSNEKLFF.

J is TRBJ2-7 and V is TRBV4-3; 8 nucleotides match TRBD1. In germline, CDR1 is LGHNA, CDR2 YSLEER. V lost 3 bases to trimming and J lost 5 bases; unmatched junction nucleotides: 12. This CDR3 is 16 amino acids long. CDR3: CASSQDGTDRVDEQYF. DNA of the CDR3: TGCGCCAGCAGCCAGGATGGGACGGACAGGGTGGACGAGCAGTACTTC.

J is TRBJ2-1 and V is TRBV2; D is undetermined. Germline V gives CDR1 SNHLY, CDR2 FYNNEI. This CDR3 has 14 amino acids. Trimming cost V 6 bases and J 5 bases, with 14 bases left between them. DNA of the CDR3: TGTGCCAGCAGGCCCCATCTAGTTGACAATGAGCAGTTCTTC. It specifies CASRPHLVDNEQFF.

The V and J genes are TRBV19 and TRBJ1-1; 9 bases are a match to TRBD1. The CDR3 length is 14 residues. Germline CDR1 reads LNHDA; CDR2 reads SQIVND (reference sequence). The V and J ends lost 7 bases and 4 bases, in that order; junction bases with no gene match: 7. Written as DNA, the CDR3 is TGTGCCAGTAACGACAGGGGGAGTCGCACTGAAGCTTTCTTT. Residues: CASNDRGSRTEAFF.

This chain connects TRBV10-3 to TRBJ2-7; weak D call: TRBD2 (5 bases). Germline assignment: CDR1 ENHRY and CDR2 SYGVKD. CDR3 size: 12 residues. Between the trimmed V and J ends, which lost 8 bases and 0 bases, there was a span of 8 bases. CDR3 residues: CAIGLSSYEQYF. CDR3 nucleotide sequence: TGTGCCATCGGACTGAGCTCCTACGAGCAGTACTTC.

V usage is TRBV10-3 and J usage is TRBJ2-7; 7 bases fit TRBD1. This CDR3 has 13 amino acids. After removal of 10 bases from V and 4 bases from J, the junction contained 10 bases not matched to a gene. Germline CDR1 ENHRY, CDR2 SYGVKD. This CDR3 reads CATFSDRTYEQYF. CDR3 nucleotides: TGTGCCACCTTCTCGGACAGGACTTACGAGCAGTACTTC.

The rearrangement links TRBV6-6 to TRBJ1-1; 9 bases line up with TRBD1. The CDR3 loop spans 14 amino acids. V was clipped by 6 bases and J by 8 bases; unmatched bases: 10. Germline values: CDR1 MNHNY, CDR2 SVGAGI (reference sequence). CDR3 amino acids: CASSLGQGNLEAFF. In DNA, the CDR3 is TGTGCCAGCAGCTTAGGACAGGGGAACTTAGAAGCTTTCTTT.

This clone has just one count. The J gene is TRBJ1-1, the V gene TRBV6-5; D gene uncertain. CDR1 and CDR2 from the germline V gene are MNHEY and SVGAGI. V lost 2 bases and J 1 base, leaving 8 bases between the germline ends. The CDR3 is made up of 14 amino acids. The CDR3 DNA reads as TGTGCCAGCAGTTACCGCACAGCGAACACTGAAGCTTTCTTT. It translates to CASSYRTANTEAFF.

The gene calls are TRBV7-6 and TRBJ2-1; TRBD2 agrees at 9 bases. Germline V gives CDR1 SGHVS, CDR2 FNYEAQ. This CDR3 has 15 amino acids. Trimming removed 4 bases from V and 10 bases from J; junction bases left unmatched: 11. In nucleotides, the CDR3 is TGTGCCAGCAGCTCCTTAGCGGGGGCCCCGGAGGAGCAGTTCTTC. Translated: CASSSLAGAPEEQFF.

The V call is TRBV11-3, the J call TRBJ1-3; D is unresolved. Germline loops: CDR1 SGHNT, CDR2 YENEEA. The V gene lost 3 bases and the J gene lost 0 bases, with 9 bases spanning the gap. The CDR3 loop spans 15 amino acids. CDR3 sequence: CASSFGGSSGNTIYF. The CDR3 bases are TGTGCCAGCAGCTTCGGCGGGAGCTCTGGAAACACCATATATTTT.

The chain couples TRBV7-2 to TRBJ2-1; weak D call: TRBD2 (5 bases). CDR1 and CDR2 from the germline V gene are SGHTA and FQGNSA. Trimming took off 7 bases at V and 5 bases at J, with 21 bases between the two ends. The CDR3 length is 16 residues. The CDR3 protein is CASTPSSRGSNNEQFF. The CDR3 coding sequence is TGTGCCAGCACTCCGTCTAGCCGTGGGTCGAACAATGAGCAGTTCTTC.

This chain uses TRBV7-2 with TRBJ1-1, with D perhaps TRBD1 (5 bases). Deletions cut 2 bases from V and 3 bases from J, with 13 bases between. The CDR3 length is 15 residues. CDR1 SGHTA and CDR2 FQGNSA come from the germline V gene. The CDR3 nucleotides are TGTGCCAGCAGCTTATTCCCGGACACGTACACTGAAGCTTTCTTT. Translating it yields CASSLFPDTYTEAFF.

This rearrangement joins TRBV6-1 to TRBJ2-2; 10 bases line up with TRBD2. The CDR3 totals 18 residues. Germline assignment: CDR1 MNHNS and CDR2 SASEGT. V shed 3 bases and J 4 bases; nucleotides not matched to a gene: 11. CDR3 sequence: CASSDDSAGGLGTGELFF. CDR3 coding DNA: TGTGCCAGCAGTGACGACTCAGCGGGGGGGCTTGGCACCGGGGAGCTGTTTTTT.